This TCR beta chain is from a study of human T cells and chemical hapten exposure. Study results and limitations: Those TCRs sitting above 1 in 1000 frequency stayed the same with DPC sensitization.

Total RNA extraction was carried out from unfractionated whole blood. Within the library, unique molecular identifiers were attached to each individual cDNA molecule. The authors' processing: Individual samples carried between about 23,224 and 690,600 TCRs, with some 100,000 as the median. A single record per CDR3 protein comes from TCRdb applying MiXCR to the reads. The V and J calls and clone size are TCRdb's, not the authors'. The profile shows about 120,000 distinct CDR3 sequences, about 7.7% of them singletons. This clonotype was picked up a small number of times. Its antigen is still unknown. The sequenced material came from whole blood. This clonotype was sampled from a human donor in good health. Some clones in this sample may be carry-over from other donors' samples.

This chain's CDR3 is CSASQLAGGLSEQYF. The CDR3, as DNA: TGCAGTGCTAGTCAGCTAGCGGGAGGGCTGAGCGAGCAGTACTTC. This chain joins TRBV20-1 and TRBJ2-7, with 12 positions matching TRBD2. Germline lookup yields CDR1 DFQATT and CDR2 SNEGSKA (reference sequence). V dropped 3 bases and J dropped 6; count of bases not matched to a gene: 9. This CDR3 spans 15 amino acids.